The clone carrying this T cell receptor beta chain is a singleton in its sample. This entry belongs to a study of prognosis after radiotherapy for stage I lung cancer. Turning to the study itself: Tumors were squamous cell carcinoma in seven patients and adenocarcinoma in approximately eleven. In 3 to 5 fractions, radiotherapy was administered as SBRT with a biologically effective dose of at least 100 Gy.

The study amplified the TCR beta CDR3 region from genomic DNA. This amplification was carried out by two rounds of multiplex PCR. Every TRBV and TRBJ gene had its own specific primer in first-round PCR. MiXCR, run by TCRdb on the multiplex PCR reads, gives a single entry per CDR3 protein. The sample has 30,000 to 40,000 distinct CDR3 sequences, less than 40% seen once. Germline V gene lookup returns CDR1 GTSNPN and CDR2 SVGIG (reference sequence). V gave up 3 bases and J gave up 4 bases, with 4 bases separating them. CDR3 length equals 11 residues. Two sampling time points were used, and around 6 milliliters of peripheral blood were drawn at each.

The sequences come from PBMCs, collected before or after stereotactic body radiation therapy (not recorded which). V and J are TRBV30 and TRBJ1-3; D ambiguous. The clonotype comes from a donor over 45 with non-small cell lung cancer. This chain's CDR3 is CAWRMGNTIYF. CDR3 nucleotide sequence: TGTGCCTGGAGGATGGGAAACACCATATATTTT.